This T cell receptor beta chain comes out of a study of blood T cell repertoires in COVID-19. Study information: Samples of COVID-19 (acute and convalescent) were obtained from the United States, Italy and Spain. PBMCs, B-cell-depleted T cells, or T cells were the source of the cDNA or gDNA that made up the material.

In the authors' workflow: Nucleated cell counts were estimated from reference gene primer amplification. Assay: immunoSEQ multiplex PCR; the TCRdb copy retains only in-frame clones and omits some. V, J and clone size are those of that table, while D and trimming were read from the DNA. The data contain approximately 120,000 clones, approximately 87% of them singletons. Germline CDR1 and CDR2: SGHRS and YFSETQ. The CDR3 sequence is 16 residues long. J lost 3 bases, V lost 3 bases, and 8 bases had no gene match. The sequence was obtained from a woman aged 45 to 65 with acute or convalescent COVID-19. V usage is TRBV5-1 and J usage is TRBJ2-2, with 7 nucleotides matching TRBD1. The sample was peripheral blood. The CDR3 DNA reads TGCGCCAGCAGCTCGGACTCGGGACAGCACACCGGGGAGCTGTTTTTT. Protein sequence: CASSSDSGQHTGELFF.